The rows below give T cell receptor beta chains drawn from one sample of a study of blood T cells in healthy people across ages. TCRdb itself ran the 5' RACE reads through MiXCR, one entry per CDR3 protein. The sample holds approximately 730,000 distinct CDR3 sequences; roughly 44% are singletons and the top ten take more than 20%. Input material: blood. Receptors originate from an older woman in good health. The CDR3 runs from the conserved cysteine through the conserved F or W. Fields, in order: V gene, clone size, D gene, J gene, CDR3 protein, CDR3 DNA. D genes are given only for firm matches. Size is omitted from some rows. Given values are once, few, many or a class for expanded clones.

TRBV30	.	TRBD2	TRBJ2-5	CAWSIGGTSGEETQYF	TGTGCCTGGAGTATAGGCGGGACTAGCGGAGAAGAGACCCAGTACTTC
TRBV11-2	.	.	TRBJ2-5	CASSVETGRETQYF	TGTGCCAGCAGCGTAGAGACAGGTAGAGAGACCCAGTACTTC
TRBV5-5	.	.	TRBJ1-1	CASTGGGISNTEAFF	TGTGCCAGCACCGGGGGCGGGATATCGAACACTGAAGCTTTCTTT
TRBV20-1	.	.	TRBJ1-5	CSVHGGLYQPQHF	TGCAGTGTCCATGGGGGGCTGTATCAGCCCCAGCATTTT
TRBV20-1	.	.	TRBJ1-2	CSAPKPNYGYTF	TGCAGTGCTCCAAAGCCGAACTATGGCTACACCTTC
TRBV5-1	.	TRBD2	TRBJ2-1	CASSRGTTIDEQFF	TGCGCCAGCAGCCGTGGGACTACAATAGATGAGCAGTTCTTC
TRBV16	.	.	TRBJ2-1	CASSQSGRGIYNEQFF	TGTGCCAGCAGCCAATCGGGTAGGGGGATCTACAATGAGCAGTTCTTC
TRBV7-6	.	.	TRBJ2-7	CASSPRDRPPLEQYF	TGTGCCAGCAGCCCCCGCGACAGGCCTCCCCTCGAGCAGTACTTC
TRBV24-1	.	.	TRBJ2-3	CATSDKGDFTDTQYF	TGTGCCACCAGTGATAAAGGGGATTTCACAGATACGCAGTATTTT
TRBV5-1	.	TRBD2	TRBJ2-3	CASSLGLAGGPTDTQYF	TGCGCCAGCAGCTTGGGACTAGCGGGAGGGCCGACAGATACGCAGTATTTT
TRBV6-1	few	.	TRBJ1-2	CASSEIGATGHTF	TGTGCCAGCAGTGAAATAGGGGCGACTGGCCACACCTTC
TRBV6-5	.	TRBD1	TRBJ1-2	CASSLSGGGYGYTF	TGTGCCAGCAGTCTCTCAGGGGGCGGGTATGGCTACACCTTC
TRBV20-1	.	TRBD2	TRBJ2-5	CSARTSDRETQYF	TGCAGTGCTCGGACTAGCGACCGGGAGACCCAGTACTTC
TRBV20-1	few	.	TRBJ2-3	CSAKKDWRTDTQYF	TGCAGTGCAAAGAAGGACTGGCGCACAGATACGCAGTATTTT
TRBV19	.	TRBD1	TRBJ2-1	CASSIGDRDNEQFF	TGTGCCAGTAGTATCGGGGACAGGGACAATGAGCAGTTCTTC
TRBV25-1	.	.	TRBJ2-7	CASGEWAYEQYF	TGTGCCAGCGGTGAGTGGGCCTACGAGCAGTACTTC
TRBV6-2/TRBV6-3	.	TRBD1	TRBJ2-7	CASSYLDRVYYEQYF	TGTGCCAGCAGTTACCTGGACAGGGTATACTACGAGCAGTACTTC
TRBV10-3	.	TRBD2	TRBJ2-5	CAISEPAGKETQYF	TGTGCCATCAGTGAGCCAGCGGGGAAAGAGACCCAGTACTTC
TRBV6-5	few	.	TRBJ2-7	CASSYLDEQYF	TGTGCCAGCAGTTATTTGGACGAGCAGTACTTC
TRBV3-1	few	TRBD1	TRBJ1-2	CASSQRAGQGHYGYTF	TGTGCCAGCAGCCAAAGGGCGGGACAGGGCCACTATGGCTACACCTTC
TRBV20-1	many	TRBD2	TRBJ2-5	CSASLAGGPQETQYF	TGCAGTGCTAGTTTAGCGGGAGGACCACAAGAGACCCAGTACTTC
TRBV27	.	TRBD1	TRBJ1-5	CASSLRGQGSNQPQHF	TGTGCCAGCAGTTTAAGAGGACAGGGTAGCAATCAGCCCCAGCATTTT
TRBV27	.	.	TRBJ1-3	CASSRRHGGNTIYF	TGTGCCAGCAGTCGCCGACACGGGGGAAACACCATATATTTT
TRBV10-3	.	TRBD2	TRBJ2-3	CAISSSGGGSDTQYF	TGTGCCATCAGTTCAAGCGGGGGTGGGTCAGATACGCAGTATTTT
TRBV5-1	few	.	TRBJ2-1	CASSLGTNSYNEQFF	TGCGCCAGCAGCTTGGGGACAAACTCCTACAATGAGCAGTTCTTC
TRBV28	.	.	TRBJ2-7	CAFTDNPSYEQYF	TGTGCCTTCACAGATAATCCATCCTACGAGCAGTACTTC
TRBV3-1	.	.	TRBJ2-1	CASSQGLQNNEQFF	TGTGCCAGCAGTCAAGGTTTACAGAACAATGAGCAGTTCTTC
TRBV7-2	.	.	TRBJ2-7	CASSVQGGGEQYF	TGTGCCAGCAGCGTCCAAGGGGGTGGCGAGCAGTACTTC
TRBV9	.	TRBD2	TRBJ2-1	CASRRDYNYNEQFF	TGTGCCAGCAGGAGGGACTACAACTACAATGAGCAGTTCTTC
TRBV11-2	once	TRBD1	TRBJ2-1	CASSLLISGQGSQETQFF	TGTGCCAGCAGCTTATTAATTTCGGGACAGGGCTCCCAAGAGACCCAGTTCTTC
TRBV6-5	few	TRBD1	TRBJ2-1	CASSYSDRVYEQFF	TGTGCCAGCAGTTACTCAGACAGGGTCTATGAGCAGTTCTTC
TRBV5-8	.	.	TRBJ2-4	CASSPLVRTNIQYF	TGTGCCAGCAGCCCCTTGGTGAGGACAAACATTCAGTACTTC
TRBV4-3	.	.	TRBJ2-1	CASSERTSKPAQFF	TGCGCCAGCAGCGAAAGAACTAGTAAACCTGCGCAGTTCTTC
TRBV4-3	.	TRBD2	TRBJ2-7	CASSQGLAGGRYEQYF	TGCGCCAGCAGCCAAGGACTAGCGGGGGGGCGCTACGAGCAGTACTTC
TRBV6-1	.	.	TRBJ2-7	CAGCRDSTYNEQYF	TGTGCCGGATGCCGGGACTCCACCTACAATGAGCAGTACTTC
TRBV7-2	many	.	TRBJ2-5	CASSLALRGRGEETQYF	TGTGCCAGCAGCTTAGCGCTCCGGGGGCGAGGGGAAGAGACCCAGTACTTC
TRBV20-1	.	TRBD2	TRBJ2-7	CSAHPLAGTYEQYF	TGCAGTGCCCATCCCCTAGCGGGGACCTACGAGCAGTACTTC
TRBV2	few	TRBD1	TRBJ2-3	CASREQGLTDTQYF	TGTGCCAGCAGGGAACAGGGGCTCACAGATACGCAGTATTTT
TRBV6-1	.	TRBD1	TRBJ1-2	CASSEMRTGGYGYTF	TGTGCCAGCAGTGAAATGCGGACAGGGGGCTATGGCTACACCTTC
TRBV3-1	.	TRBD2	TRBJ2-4	CASSPFSGRGAKNIQYF	TGTGCCAGCAGCCCATTTAGCGGGAGGGGTGCCAAAAACATTCAGTACTTC
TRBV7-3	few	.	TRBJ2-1	CASSLEPPTSSYNEQFF	TGTGCCAGCAGCTTAGAACCACCGACTAGCTCCTACAATGAGCAGTTCTTC
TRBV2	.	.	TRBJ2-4	CASTRLLDIQYF	TGTGCCAGTACAAGGCTGTTAGACATTCAGTACTTC
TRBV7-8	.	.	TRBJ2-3	CASIPPTKLQADTQYF	TGTGCCAGCATCCCCCCGACAAAACTGCAAGCAGATACGCAGTATTTT
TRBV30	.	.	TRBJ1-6	CAWSDTSDSPLHF	TGTGCCTGGAGTGACACGTCCGATTCACCCCTCCACTTT
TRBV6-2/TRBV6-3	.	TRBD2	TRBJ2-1	CASRTVAPFLTGGPSYNEQFF	TGTGCCAGCAGAACTGTAGCCCCGTTTCTGACGGGAGGGCCGTCCTACAATGAGCAGTTCTTC
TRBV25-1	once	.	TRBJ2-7	CASSEYRTGGSYEQYF	TGTGCCAGCAGTGAATATCGAACAGGAGGATCCTACGAGCAGTACTTC
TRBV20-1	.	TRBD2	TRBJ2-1	CSVPAGGPYNEQFF	TGCAGTGTACCAGCGGGGGGCCCATACAATGAGCAGTTCTTC
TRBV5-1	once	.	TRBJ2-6	CASNPQGSGANVLTF	TGCGCCAGCAACCCGCAGGGCTCTGGGGCCAACGTCCTGACTTTC
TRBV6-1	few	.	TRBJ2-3	CASSEDFTRPGVVTDTQYF	TGTGCCAGCAGCGAAGACTTTACCAGACCGGGGGTCGTCACAGATACGCAGTATTTT
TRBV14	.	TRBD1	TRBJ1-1	CASSQGGQGRSTEAFF	TGTGCCAGCAGCCAAGGGGGACAGGGTAGGTCCACTGAAGCTTTCTTT
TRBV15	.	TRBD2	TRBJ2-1	CATSRAGLAGGREQFF	TGTGCCACCAGCAGAGCAGGACTAGCGGGGGGGCGTGAGCAGTTCTTC
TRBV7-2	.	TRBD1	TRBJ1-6	CASSLAGTGTGSPLHF	TGTGCCAGCAGCTTAGCCGGGACAGGGACCGGTTCACCCCTCCACTTT
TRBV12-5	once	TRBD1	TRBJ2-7	CASGTGTGGHEQYF	TGTGCTAGTGGAACCGGGACAGGGGGACACGAGCAGTACTTC
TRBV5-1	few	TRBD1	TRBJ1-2	CASSEGTVNYGYTF	TGCGCCAGCAGCGAGGGGACAGTTAACTATGGCTACACCTTC
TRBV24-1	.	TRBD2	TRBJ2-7	CATSDPAGGYEQYF	TGTGCCACCAGTGACCCAGCGGGAGGCTACGAGCAGTACTTC
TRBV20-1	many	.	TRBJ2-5	CSARDPTGQETQYF	TGCAGTGCTAGAGATCCGACAGGACAAGAGACCCAGTACTTC
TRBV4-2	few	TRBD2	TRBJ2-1	CASSQEASGFEQFF	TGTGCCAGCAGCCAAGAGGCTAGCGGGTTTGAGCAGTTCTTC
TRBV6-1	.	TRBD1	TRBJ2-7	CASSAPGQGRSEQYF	TGTGCCAGCAGTGCCCCGGGACAGGGGAGGAGCGAGCAGTACTTC